This T cell receptor (beta chain) was sequenced during a study of shared T cell receptors in the human thymus. Clones were read by immunoSEQ multiplex PCR, and TCRdb kept only the in-frame ones, dropping some. The data show 600,000 or so clones, with roughly 86% seen just once and roughly 0.0086% held by the top ten. Germline assignment: CDR1 MNHNY and CDR2 SVGAGI (reference sequence). The V and J ends lost 7 bases and 7 bases respectively, with 10 bases between them. The CDR3 is made up of 11 amino acids. The same sample was also studied in work on human thymus T cells. From that paper: Those donating were healthy Finnish infants in corrective surgery for congenital heart defects. Apparent skewing of V and J gene usage characterized both thymic and blood repertoires. Unrelated individuals were reported by related research to share highly overlapping thymic repertoires.

The chain recombines TRBV6-6 with TRBJ1-1; a weak D match, TRBD1 (6 bases). This TCR was sampled from a boy younger than two with a congenital heart defect. The specimen was thymocytes. CDR3: CASTRGDEAFF. CDR3 nucleotides: TGTGCCAGCACCAGGGGTGATGAAGCTTTCTTT.